Shown below are 29 T cell receptor beta chains from a single sample sequenced in a study of shared clonotypes between healthy human individuals. Assay: immunoSEQ multiplex PCR; the TCRdb copy retains only in-frame clones and omits some. The table has roughly 1,100,000 clones, 75% seen once. Sequencing used memory CD4+ T cells sorted from blood. Subset defined: CD45RA-negative fraction. Receptor source: a man aged 18 to 29 in good health.

V and J are TRBV5-1 and TRBJ2-3; D is unclear. The CDR3 is 14 amino acids. Germline CDR1 is SGHRS and CDR2 is YFSETQ. The germline V and J ends were trimmed by 2 bases and 0 bases, with 7 bases remaining between them. The CDR3 nucleotides read TGCGCCAGCAGCTTTGATTTTAGCACAGATACGCAGTATTTT. Translating it yields CASSFDFSTDTQYF.

Comment on this clone: The same CDR3 can be traced to other DNA sequences in this sample. The chain carries TRBV11-2 and TRBJ2-3, with D tentatively TRBD2 (5 bases). The CDR3 covers 14 residues. V was cut by 3 bases and J by 1 base, with 8 bases left in between. Germline values: CDR1 SGHAT, CDR2 FQNNGV. Written as DNA, the CDR3 is TGTGCCAGCAGCTTTACGCGGGGCACAGATACGCAGTATTTT. It encodes CASSFTRGTDTQYF.

The V call is TRBV20-1, the J call TRBJ1-3; TRBD1 is a possible D gene (6 bases). This CDR3 is 11 amino acids long. The germline V and J ends were trimmed by 8 bases and 11 bases, with 16 bases remaining between them. Germline CDR1 and CDR2: DFQATT and SNEGSKA (reference sequence). The CDR3 coding sequence is TGCAGTCGAATCGGACAGTTCGCCATATATTTT. It encodes CSRIGQFAIYF.

This clone was seen a single time. V is TRBV6-5 and J is TRBJ2-5; TRBD1 matches 10 bases. Germline trimming cut 0 bases from V and 3 bases from J; bases unmatched to any gene: 4. The CDR3 has 16 amino acids. Germline lookup yields CDR1 MNHEY and CDR2 SVGAGI. The CDR3 spells CASSYSTGTGEETQYF. CDR3 DNA: TGTGCCAGCAGTTACTCTACGGGGACAGGGGAAGAGACCCAGTACTTC.

CDR3 sequence (DNA): TGTGCCTGGAGTGGATACTCCCCCGACAGGGGATGGGGCTACACCTTC. Encoded protein: CAWSGYSPDRGWGYTF. The rearrangement uses TRBV30 and TRBJ1-2; 8 positions agree with TRBD1. V dropped 1 base and J dropped 8; count of bases not matched to a gene: 15. This CDR3 region has 16 residues. Per the germline V gene, CDR1 is GTSNPN and CDR2 is SVGIG (reference sequence).

This clone was seen a handful of times. This chain joins TRBV9 and TRBJ2-2; no clear D. The V gene's germline CDR1 is SGDLS and CDR2 YYNGEE. V gave up 4 bases and J gave up 0 bases, with 10 bases separating them. This CDR3 is built from 15 residues. The CDR3 region is CASSPTATNTGELFF. The CDR3 DNA reads TGTGCCAGCAGCCCGACGGCGACGAACACCGGGGAGCTGTTTTTT.

V and J are TRBV15 and TRBJ1-2; 7 nucleotides align to TRBD1. Looked up from germline, CDR1 is LNHNV and CDR2 is YYDKDF (reference sequence). CDR3 length equals 12 residues. The trim removed 0 bases at V and 10 bases at J, leaving 2 bases unmatched. Here the CDR3 reads CATSRDDRDYTF. The DNA for the CDR3 is TGTGCCACCAGCAGAGATGACAGGGACTACACCTTC.

The rearrangement links TRBV5-5 to TRBJ2-7; D might be TRBD1 (5 bases). V was shortened by 4 bases and J by 6 bases, with 20 bases between the two germline ends. The CDR3 contains 15 residues. CDR1 SGHKS and CDR2 YYEKEE come from the germline V gene (reference sequence). For the CDR3, the DNA is TGTGCCAGCAGCCTCAACCCACAGGTCCTTGTCGAGCAGTACTTC. Protein sequence: CASSLNPQVLVEQYF. Filled out from reference TRBV5-5 and TRBJ2-7, the complete variable domain reads DAGVTQSPTHLIKTRGQQVTLRCSPISGHKSVSWYQQVLGQGPQFIFQYYEKEERGRGNFPDRFSARQFPNYSSELNVNALLLGDSALYLCASSLNPQVLVEQYFGPGTRLTVT.

The chain has TRBV29-1 and TRBJ2-7; D may match TRBD1 or TRBD2 (6 bases each). V was clipped by 6 bases and J by 7 bases, with 13 bases between them. Germline loops: CDR1 SQVTM, CDR2 ANQGSEA. This CDR3 is 11 amino acids long. CDR3 region: CSVPGAGEQYF. CDR3 nucleotides: TGCAGCGTCCCGGGGGCGGGGGAGCAGTACTTC.

The chain carries TRBV7-2 and TRBJ1-1; 9 nucleotides align to TRBD1. Germline CDR1 reads SGHTA; CDR2 reads FQGNSA. J lost 6 bases, V lost 1 base, and 3 bases had no gene match. CDR3 size: 14 residues. CDR3 amino acids: CASSLGQGVSEAFF. CDR3 DNA sequence: TGTGCCAGCAGCTTAGGACAGGGGGTTTCTGAAGCTTTCTTT.

The chain is built from TRBV2 and TRBJ1-2, with D uncertain. This CDR3 is built from 12 residues. CDR1 and CDR2 (germline): SNHLY, FYNNEI. Trimming took 5 bases from V and 0 from J, leaving 4 bases between them. CDR3 nucleotides: TGTGCCAGCAGTCTTACTAACTATGGCTACACCTTC. As protein: CASSLTNYGYTF. Based on the CDR3 plus reference TRBV2 and TRBJ1-2, the full variable domain is EPEVTQTPSHQVTQMGQEVILRCVPISNHLYFYWYRQILGQKVEFLVSFYNNEISEKSEIFDDQFSVERPDGSNFTLKIRSTKLEDSAMYFCASSLTNYGYTFGSGTRLTVV.

This clone was detected only a few times. V and J are TRBV10-2 and TRBJ1-6; the D gene is possibly TRBD1 (5 bases). The CDR3 is 14 residues long. Germline V gives CDR1 WSHSY, CDR2 SAAADI. Trimming shortened V by 4 bases and J by 7 bases, and 11 bases separated the two germline ends. CDR3 loop: CASSVDTPNSPLHF. Here the CDR3 DNA reads TGCGCCAGCAGTGTGGACACGCCCAATTCACCCCTCCACTTT.

The genes are TRBV30 and TRBJ2-7; D unresolved. This CDR3 contains 13 residues. The V end lost 0 bases, the J end lost 6 bases, and 12 bases lay between the germline ends. The germline V gene has CDR1 GTSNPN and CDR2 SVGIG (reference sequence). CDR3 sequence (DNA): TGTGCCTGGAGTGTAACCGGGCTCGGCGAGCAGTACTTC. This gives the protein CAWSVTGLGEQYF.

The CDR3 region has the DNA TGTGCCTGGGGGGCGAATCAAGAGCAGTACTTC. This encodes CAWGANQEQYF. The chain carries TRBV30 and TRBJ2-7; maybe TRBD1 (5 bases). This CDR3 has 11 amino acids. V was pared by 5 bases and J by 7 bases, with 12 bases between. CDR1 and CDR2 (germline): GTSNPN, SVGIG (reference sequence).

The chain recombines TRBV10-3 with TRBJ1-1, with unresolved D. This CDR3 has 13 amino acids. Trimming shortened V by 10 bases and J by 2 bases, and 14 bases separated the two germline ends. Germline V lookup: CDR1 ENHRY, CDR2 SYGVKD. In nucleotides, the CDR3 is TGTGCCACAACGCCAGGCCATAACACTGAAGCTTTCTTT. It codes for CATTPGHNTEAFF.

This clone was seen more than once but under ten times. J is TRBJ2-1 and V is TRBV5-1; D is uncertain. This CDR3 contains 15 residues. CDR1 SGHRS and CDR2 YFSETQ come from the germline V gene. The ends were cut back, 7 bases at V and 3 bases at J, with 17 bases in the middle. CDR3 in amino acids: CASAERPEYYNEQFF. CDR3 nucleotides: TGCGCCAGCGCTGAAAGGCCAGAGTACTACAATGAGCAGTTCTTC.

The chain carries TRBV5-6 and TRBJ2-5, with 8 bases matching TRBD2. CDR1 and CDR2 from the germline V gene are SGHDT and YYEEEE. There are 15 residues in the CDR3. Trimming took 2 bases from V and 5 from J; bases not matched to a gene: 8. The CDR3: CASSFDGGAMETQYF. CDR3 DNA sequence: TGTGCCAGCAGCTTCGACGGGGGGGCCATGGAGACCCAGTACTTC. Based on the CDR3 plus reference TRBV5-6 and TRBJ2-5, the full variable domain is DAGVTQSPTHLIKTRGQQVTLRCSPKSGHDTVSWYQQALGQGPQFIFQYYEEEERQRGNFPDRFSGHQFPNYSSELNVNALLLGDSALYLCASSFDGGAMETQYFGPGTRLLVL.

V and J are TRBV6-4 and TRBJ1-2, with 8 bases lining up with TRBD1. CDR1 MRHNA and CDR2 SNTAGT come from the germline V gene. The CDR3 extends over 15 amino acids. V was pared by 5 bases and J by 1 base, with 6 bases of the junction left unmatched. This CDR3 reads CASSSTGDYNYGYTF. The DNA of the CDR3 is TGTGCCAGCAGTTCGACAGGGGATTATAACTATGGCTACACCTTC.

The rearrangement uses TRBV10-2 and TRBJ2-7; 8 bases fit TRBD2. The CDR3 covers 14 residues. The germline CDR1 and CDR2 sequences are WSHSY and SAAADI. The V segment lost 8 bases and the J segment 4 bases; nucleotides outside the gene matches: 10. CDR3 nucleotide sequence: TGCGCCAGCGCTGGCGGGGGGTCCAGATACGAGCAGTACTTC. Translated, it gives CASAGGGSRYEQYF.

This clone was counted once. The gene calls are TRBV29-1 and TRBJ2-3; 9 nucleotides line up with TRBD1. Germline loops: CDR1 SQVTM, CDR2 ANQGSEA. The CDR3 is 16 amino acids. The junction had 9 bases not matched to a gene; V was cut back by 5 bases and J by 0 bases. The CDR3: CSVSGQGRWSTDTQYF. The DNA for the CDR3 is TGCAGCGTTAGCGGACAGGGGCGGTGGAGCACAGATACGCAGTATTTT.

As to this clone: Other DNA sequences of this sample code for an identical CDR3. The V gene is TRBV18, the J gene TRBJ1-1; no definite D call. CDR1 is KGHSH, CDR2 LQKENI, per germline. Trimming took 2 bases from V and 2 from J, leaving 9 bases between them. The CDR3 length is 14 residues. The CDR3 loop is CASSPGQENTEAFF. As DNA, the CDR3 is TGTGCCAGCTCACCAGGGCAAGAAAACACTGAAGCTTTCTTT.

Remarks on this clone: Other nucleotide sequences from this sample produce the same CDR3. This chain's CDR3 is CSVMNTEAFF. The CDR3, as DNA: TGCAGCGTAATGAACACTGAAGCTTTCTTT. This chain uses TRBV29-1 with TRBJ1-1; unclear D gene. The germline V and J ends were trimmed by 6 bases and 0 bases, with 2 bases remaining between them. Germline V gives CDR1 SQVTM, CDR2 ANQGSEA. The CDR3 has 10 residues.

The rearrangement uses TRBV4-1 and TRBJ2-5; D might be TRBD1 (6 bases). Per germline, CDR1 MGHRA and CDR2 YSYEKL. V shed 0 bases and J shed 3 bases, with 11 bases lying between them. The CDR3 covers 15 residues. In DNA, the CDR3 is TGCGCCAGCAGCCAAGATTTCACAGGGAAAGAGACCCAGTACTTC. Its protein is CASSQDFTGKETQYF.

The gene calls are TRBV2 and TRBJ1-2; D is unclear. Germline assignment: CDR1 SNHLY and CDR2 FYNNEI. The CDR3 spans 13 residues. Trimming shortened V by 9 bases and J by 8 bases, and 19 bases separated the two germline ends. In nucleotides, the CDR3 is TGTGCCAGAACCCGGGCCCCCGTGGGGGGCTACACCTTC. Translation: CARTRAPVGGYTF.

This clone has at least ten counts. The same CDR3 is also encoded by other DNA sequences in this sample. V gene TRBV19 combines with J gene TRBJ2-1, with TRBD2 matching 8 bases. This CDR3 region has 15 residues. Losses at the gene ends were 3 bases for V and 7 bases for J; bases not matched to a gene: 8. Germline V gives CDR1 LNHDA, CDR2 SQIVND (reference sequence). CDR3 bases: TGTGCCAGTAGTATTGGGACTAGGTCCGGGAATGAGCAGTTCTTC. Translating gives CASSIGTRSGNEQFF.

V is TRBV6-5 and J is TRBJ1-3, with D maybe TRBD1 (6 bases). Trimming took off 0 bases at V and 3 bases at J, with 9 bases between the two ends. The CDR3 runs 15 residues. The germline gives CDR1 MNHEY, CDR2 SVGAGI. DNA for the CDR3: TGTGCCAGCAGTTACTCGAAAGGGGGTGGAAACACCATATATTTT. The encoded protein is CASSYSKGGGNTIYF.

The J gene is TRBJ2-7, the V gene TRBV4-1; 7 bases fit TRBD1. CDR3 length equals 15 residues. Germline lookup yields CDR1 MGHRA and CDR2 YSYEKL. J lost 3 bases, V lost 4 bases, and 9 bases had no gene match. Here the CDR3 reads CASSPAGGFFYEQYF. CDR3 nucleotides: TGCGCCAGCAGCCCAGCAGGGGGTTTCTTCTACGAGCAGTACTTC.

V and J are TRBV2 and TRBJ2-1; D gene unclear. This CDR3 contains 12 residues. CDR1 is SNHLY, CDR2 FYNNEI, per germline. The germline V and J ends were trimmed by 4 bases and 8 bases, with 9 bases remaining between them. The CDR3, as DNA: TGTGCCAGCAGTGCCGCCCCCTATGAGCAGTTCTTC. It encodes CASSAAPYEQFF. The entire variable domain, with the rest obtained from reference TRBV2 and TRBJ2-1, is as follows: EPEVTQTPSHQVTQMGQEVILRCVPISNHLYFYWYRQILGQKVEFLVSFYNNEISEKSEIFDDQFSVERPDGSNFTLKIRSTKLEDSAMYFCASSAAPYEQFFGPGTRLTVL.

Comment on this clone: Other DNA sequences of this sample code for an identical CDR3. V is TRBV6-6 and J is TRBJ1-4; D might be TRBD1 (5 bases). Trimming left V 6 bases short and J 4 bases short, with 9 bases between. The germline V gene encodes CDR1 MNHNY and CDR2 SVGAGI (reference sequence). The CDR3 length is 13 residues. The CDR3 sequence is CASRQGVNEKLFF. Here the CDR3 DNA reads TGTGCCAGCAGGCAGGGAGTTAATGAAAAACTGTTTTTT.